Listed below are T cell receptor beta chains from one sample, sequenced in a study of blood T cells in healthy people across ages. Each CDR3 protein gets one entry after TCRdb re-called the 5' RACE reads with MiXCR. The sample holds hundreds of thousands of distinct CDR3 sequences, about 30% seen once. The sequenced sample was blood. The receptors stem from a woman aged 80 or over in good health. Both conserved end residues are part of each CDR3. A D gene is named only where the DNA matches it firmly. Clone size is given for some rows only: seen once, a few or many times, or a class if the clone is expanded.

CDR3 protein | CDR3 DNA | clone size | J gene | V gene | D gene | CDR3 length
CASSLSQNNNEQFF | TGTGCCAGCAGCTTGTCACAGAATAACAATGAGCAGTTCTTC | once | TRBJ2-1 | TRBV7-7 | - | 14
CASSLVEVQPQHF | TGTGCCAGCAGCTTAGTGGAGGTTCAGCCCCAGCATTTT | many | TRBJ1-5 | TRBV7-2 | - | 13
CASCNTAQETQYF | TGTGCCAGCTGCAACACCGCCCAAGAGACCCAGTACTTC | many | TRBJ2-5 | TRBV18 | - | 13
CASSVAGGHEQFF | TGTGCCAGCAGCGTAGCGGGGGGGCATGAGCAGTTCTTC | many | TRBJ2-1 | TRBV9 | TRBD2 | 13
CSPGQGSYNEQYF | TGCAGTCCGGGACAGGGGTCCTACAATGAGCAGTACTTC | few | TRBJ2-7 | TRBV20-1 | TRBD1 | 13
CASSDRPGGANEKLFF | TGTGCCAGCAGTGACCGTCCGGGTGGCGCTAATGAAAAACTGTTTTTT | - | TRBJ1-4 | TRBV6-1 | - | 16
CASSLNAGSSYNEQFF | TGTGCCAGCAGCTTAAACGCAGGAAGCTCCTACAATGAGCAGTTCTTC | many | TRBJ2-1 | TRBV11-2 | - | 16
CASSLGGEVSYEQYF | TGTGCCAGCAGCCTGGGGGGGGAAGTTTCCTACGAGCAGTACTTC | - | TRBJ2-7 | TRBV7-9 | TRBD2 | 15
CASSLSLGRQYEQYF | TGTGCCAGCAGTTTATCTTTAGGACGCCAGTACGAGCAGTACTTC | - | TRBJ2-7 | TRBV27 | - | 15
CASSETVIYYGYTF | TGTGCCAGCAGTGAAACAGTAATATACTATGGCTACACCTTC | many | TRBJ1-2 | TRBV6-1 | - | 14
CSAPTGEMAELTQYF | TGCAGTGCTCCCACAGGCGAGATGGCGGAGCTGACCCAGTACTTC | - | TRBJ2-5 | TRBV20-1 | - | 15
CASSLQGAAYNEQFF | TGCGCCAGCAGCTTACAGGGAGCGGCCTACAATGAGCAGTTCTTC | many | TRBJ2-1 | TRBV5-1 | - | 15
CSADRDNYEQYF | TGCAGTGCAGACAGGGATAACTACGAGCAGTACTTC | many | TRBJ2-7 | TRBV20-1 | TRBD1 | 12
CASSASGGEQFF | TGTGCCAGCAGCGCCAGCGGGGGTGAGCAGTTCTTC | - | TRBJ2-1 | TRBV9 | TRBD2 | 12
CASSHLTGNPTNEKLFF | TGTGCCAGCAGCCACTTGACAGGGAATCCAACTAATGAAAAACTGTTTTTT | - | TRBJ1-4 | TRBV3-1 | TRBD1 | 17
CSAEGQPSTDTQYF | TGCAGTGCCGAAGGTCAGCCTAGCACAGATACGCAGTATTTT | once | TRBJ2-3 | TRBV20-1 | - | 14
CSARLDAGGEAFF | TGCAGTGCTAGACTAGATGCGGGAGGTGAAGCTTTCTTT | - | TRBJ1-1 | TRBV20-1 | - | 13
CSVQGEGLYEQYF | TGCAGCGTCCAAGGAGAGGGACTTTACGAGCAGTACTTC | - | TRBJ2-7 | TRBV29-1 | - | 13
CASSPGGTSNTEAFF | TGCGCCAGCAGCCCGGGCGGCACCTCGAACACTGAAGCTTTCTTT | few | TRBJ1-1 | TRBV5-1 | - | 15
CASSPGDRLTNYGYTF | TGTGCCAGCAGCCCAGGCGACAGGCTAACTAACTATGGCTACACCTTC | - | TRBJ1-2 | TRBV7-3 | - | 16
CSALTTGLFEQYF | TGCAGTGCTCTCACGACAGGGTTGTTCGAGCAGTACTTC | many | TRBJ2-7 | TRBV20-1 | TRBD1 | 13
CASSLLGSRSEKRFF | TGTGCCAGCAGTTTGTTAGGGAGCCGAAGTGAAAAACGGTTTTTT | - | TRBJ1-4 | TRBV12-3/TRBV12-4 | - | 15
CASSLVASSTTQLYEQYF | TGTGCCAGCAGCTTAGTTGCATCCTCTACGACCCAACTCTACGAGCAGTACTTC | many | TRBJ2-7 | TRBV7-2 | - | 18
CASSKDPQHF | TGTGCCAGCAGCAAAGATCCCCAGCATTTT | many | TRBJ1-5 | TRBV21-1 | - | 10
CASSRTSGADTQYF | TGTGCCAGCTCCAGGACTAGCGGGGCAGATACGCAGTATTTT | many | TRBJ2-3 | TRBV18 | TRBD2 | 14
CASNPFAPDRVNYGYTF | TGCGCCAGCAACCCCTTTGCCCCGGACAGGGTGAACTATGGCTACACCTTC | - | TRBJ1-2 | TRBV12-3/TRBV12-4 | TRBD1 | 17
CSAVRAQTFSNQPQHF | TGCAGTGCCGTCCGAGCACAGACTTTTAGCAATCAGCCCCAGCATTTT | many | TRBJ1-5 | TRBV20-1 | - | 16
CASSVTSGETYEQYF | TGTGCCAGCAGCGTGACTAGCGGGGAGACCTACGAGCAGTACTTC | - | TRBJ2-7 | TRBV6-5 | TRBD2 | 15
CAGTSGGPGTQYF | TGTGCGGGGACTAGCGGGGGCCCGGGAACCCAGTACTTC | many | TRBJ2-5 | TRBV7-2 | TRBD2 | 13
CASSELGTLELFF | TGTGCCAGCAGCGAACTCGGGACCTTGGAACTGTTTTTT | many | TRBJ1-4 | TRBV6-6 | - | 13
CSARPWGASTEAFF | TGCAGTGCTAGACCATGGGGGGCGAGCACTGAAGCTTTCTTT | many | TRBJ1-1 | TRBV20-1 | - | 14
CASSNNQPQHF | TGTGCCAGCAGCAACAATCAGCCCCAGCATTTT | once | TRBJ1-5 | TRBV21-1 | - | 11
CSASSGTSQTDTQYF | TGCAGTGCCAGTAGTGGGACTAGCCAGACAGATACGCAGTATTTT | many | TRBJ2-3 | TRBV20-1 | TRBD2 | 15
CAWDRTGYFYEQYF | TGTGCCTGGGACCGGACAGGATACTTCTACGAGCAGTACTTC | - | TRBJ2-7 | TRBV30 | TRBD1 | 14
CASSYSFFDTNYGYTF | TGTGCCAGCAGTTACTCGTTTTTCGACACCAACTATGGCTACACCTTC | few | TRBJ1-2 | TRBV6-5 | - | 16
CASSLLAGGNTGELFF | TGTGCCAGCAGTTTATTAGCGGGGGGAAACACCGGGGAGCTGTTTTTT | - | TRBJ2-2 | TRBV12-3/TRBV12-4 | TRBD2 | 16
CGVEGGAGITDTQYF | TGCGGCGTTGAAGGAGGGGCAGGGATTACAGATACGCAGTATTTT | - | TRBJ2-3 | TRBV29-1 | - | 15
CSVVPGPTNTDTQYF | TGCAGCGTAGTTCCCGGGCCAACGAACACAGATACGCAGTATTTT | few | TRBJ2-3 | TRBV29-1 | - | 15
CASSQDRRGGYTF | TGTGCCAGCAGCCAAGACAGGCGAGGCGGCTACACCTTC | many | TRBJ1-2 | TRBV4-2 | - | 13
CASSTPEGGSLVSYEQYF | TGTGCCAGCAGCACTCCCGAGGGGGGGAGTTTAGTTTCCTACGAGCAGTACTTC | many | TRBJ2-7 | TRBV6-2/TRBV6-3 | - | 18
CASSQDRQIYGYTF | TGCGCCAGCAGCCAAGATCGACAGATCTATGGCTACACCTTC | - | TRBJ1-2 | TRBV4-3 | - | 14
CASSWNPSGGADQFF | TGCGCCAGCAGCTGGAACCCTAGCGGGGGGGCCGATCAGTTCTTC | many | TRBJ2-1 | TRBV4-1 | TRBD2 | 15
CASSIDLSALLAETQYF | TGTGCCAGTAGTATAGATCTATCGGCTTTATTAGCAGAGACCCAGTACTTC | many | TRBJ2-5 | TRBV19 | - | 17
CASRGGNEQYF | TGTGCCAGCAGGGGAGGAAACGAGCAGTACTTC | many | TRBJ2-7 | TRBV7-9 | - | 11
CASSLAPGAVTDTQYF | TGTGCCAGCAGTTTAGCCCCGGGGGCCGTAACAGATACGCAGTATTTT | - | TRBJ2-3 | TRBV12-3/TRBV12-4 | - | 16
CASSSSLGPETQYF | TGTGCCAGCAGCTCGTCTCTAGGACCGGAGACCCAGTACTTC | many | TRBJ2-5 | TRBV7-2 | - | 14
CASGTGQGENYGYTF | TGCGCCAGCGGAACCGGACAGGGTGAAAACTATGGCTACACCTTC | few | TRBJ1-2 | TRBV4-1 | TRBD1 | 15
CASTQDRGRRNSPLHF | TGTGCCAGCACCCAGGACAGGGGGCGCAGGAATTCACCCCTCCACTTT | many | TRBJ1-6 | TRBV5-6 | TRBD1 | 16
CASGAGGAINYGYTF | TGCGCCAGCGGGGCCGGTGGGGCGATTAACTATGGCTACACCTTC | few | TRBJ1-2 | TRBV5-1 | - | 15
CASGVYTEAFF | TGTGCCAGCGGTGTATACACTGAAGCTTTCTTT | few | TRBJ1-1 | TRBV6-5 | - | 11
CASSPRQGGNQPQHF | TGTGCCAGCTCACCGCGACAGGGGGGCAATCAGCCCCAGCATTTT | few | TRBJ1-5 | TRBV18 | TRBD1 | 15
CASSEVLQGKGAFF | TGTGCCAGCAGTGAAGTTTTACAGGGGAAAGGAGCTTTCTTT | - | TRBJ1-1 | TRBV6-1 | TRBD1 | 14
CASSDGTGGTEAFF | TGTGCCAGCAGTGACGGGACAGGGGGCACTGAAGCTTTCTTT | few | TRBJ1-1 | TRBV6-1 | TRBD1 | 14
CASRRASNTGELFF | TGTGCCAGCAGACGGGCGTCGAACACCGGGGAGCTGTTTTTT | - | TRBJ2-2 | TRBV6-1 | - | 14
CASSPSNGGATDTQYF | TGTGCCAGCAGTCCTTCGAACGGGGGGGCCACAGATACGCAGTATTTT | many | TRBJ2-3 | TRBV6-2/TRBV6-3 | TRBD2 | 16
CDSSLSRGTDTQYF | TGTGACAGCAGTTTAAGCAGGGGAACAGATACGCAGTATTTT | - | TRBJ2-3 | TRBV12-3/TRBV12-4 | - | 14
CASSQERTGHYGYTF | TGTGCCAGCAGCCAAGAACGGACAGGGCACTATGGCTACACCTTC | few | TRBJ1-2 | TRBV4-2 | TRBD1 | 15
CATTGRNSYNEQFF | TGTGCCACCACTGGGCGCAACTCCTACAATGAGCAGTTCTTC | few | TRBJ2-1 | TRBV13 | - | 14
CASSLTRLASTDTQYF | TGTGCCAGCAGCTTAACCAGACTAGCCAGCACAGATACGCAGTATTTT | many | TRBJ2-3 | TRBV7-3 | TRBD2 | 16
CASSFGTSGHGAETQYF | TGTGCCAGCAGCTTCGGGACTAGCGGGCATGGGGCAGAGACCCAGTACTTC | many | TRBJ2-5 | TRBV9 | TRBD2 | 17